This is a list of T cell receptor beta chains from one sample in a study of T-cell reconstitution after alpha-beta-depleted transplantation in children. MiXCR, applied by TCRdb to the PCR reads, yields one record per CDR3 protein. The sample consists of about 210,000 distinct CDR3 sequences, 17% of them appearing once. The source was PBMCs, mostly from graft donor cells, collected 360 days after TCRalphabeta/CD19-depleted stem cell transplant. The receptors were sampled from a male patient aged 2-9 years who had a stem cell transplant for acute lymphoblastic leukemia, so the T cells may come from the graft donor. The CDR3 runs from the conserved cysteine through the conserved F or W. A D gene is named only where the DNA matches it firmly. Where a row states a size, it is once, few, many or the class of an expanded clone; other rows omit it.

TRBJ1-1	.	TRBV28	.	TGTGCCAGCAGTTTCTTGGGGCGCACAATGAACACTGAAGCTTTCTTT	CASSFLGRTMNTEAFF
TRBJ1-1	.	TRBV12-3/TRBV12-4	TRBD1	TGTGCCAGCAGTCAGACAGGGGGCTACACTGAAGCTTTCTTT	CASSQTGGYTEAFF
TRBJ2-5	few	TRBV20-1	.	TGCAGTGCTAGAGGGTCCTGGGGTCAAGAGACCCAGTACTTC	CSARGSWGQETQYF
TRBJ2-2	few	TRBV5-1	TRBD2	TGCGCCAGCAGCTCGTCCCAACTAGCGGGAGTAACCGGGGAGCTGTTTTTT	CASSSSQLAGVTGELFF
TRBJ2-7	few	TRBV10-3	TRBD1	TGTGCCATCAGTGCACAGGGGGTTCACTACGAGCAGTACTTC	CAISAQGVHYEQYF
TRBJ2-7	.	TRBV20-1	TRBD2	TGCAGTGCTAGATACCTGGCGGGGGGCTACGAGCAGTACTTC	CSARYLAGGYEQYF
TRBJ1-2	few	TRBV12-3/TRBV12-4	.	TGTGCCAGCAGTTTCGGGGTTGACTATGGCTACACCTTC	CASSFGVDYGYTF
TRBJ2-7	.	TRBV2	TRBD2	TGTGCCAGCAGGGAAGCGGGAGGGCCGGGCTACGAGCAGTACTTC	CASREAGGPGYEQYF
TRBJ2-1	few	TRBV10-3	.	TGTGCCATCAGTGAGTCGAGGGCCACCTACAATGAGCAGTTCTTC	CAISESRATYNEQFF
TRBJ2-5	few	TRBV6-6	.	TGTGCCAGCAAGGGACGGGAGTTCGAGACCCAGTACTTC	CASKGREFETQYF
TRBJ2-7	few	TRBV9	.	TGTGCCAGCAGCGGAGGGCCCGTTGGATTGTACGAGCAGTACTTC	CASSGGPVGLYEQYF
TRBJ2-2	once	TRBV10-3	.	TGTGCCATCACTCCGTGGGACCGACCCGGGGAGCTGTTTTTT	CAITPWDRPGELFF
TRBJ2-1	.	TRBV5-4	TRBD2	TGTGCCAGCAGCTTGGATCGCGGGAGGGCCATTTATGATGAGCAGTTCTTC	CASSLDRGRAIYDEQFF
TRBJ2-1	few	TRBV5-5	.	TGTGCCAGCAGCTTCAATGGCCTCAACAATGAGCAGTTCTTC	CASSFNGLNNEQFF
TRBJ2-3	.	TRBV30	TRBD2	TGTGCCTGGAGTGCAGGACTAGCGGGACGGGTAGATACGCAGTATTTT	CAWSAGLAGRVDTQYF
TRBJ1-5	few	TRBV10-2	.	TGCGCCAGCAGCGGACGTTGGTATCAGCCCCAGCATTTT	CASSGRWYQPQHF
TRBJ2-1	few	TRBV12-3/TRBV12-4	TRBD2	TGTGCCAGCACCTTCAGCGGGGCTAGCGGGTTCAATGAGCAGTTCTTC	CASTFSGASGFNEQFF
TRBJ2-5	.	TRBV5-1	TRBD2	TGCGCCAGCAAAAACCCTAGCGGCAGCCAAGAGACCCAGTACTTC	CASKNPSGSQETQYF
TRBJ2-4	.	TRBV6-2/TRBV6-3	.	TGTGCCAGCAGTTACTCTTCTGACATTCAGTACTTC	CASSYSSDIQYF
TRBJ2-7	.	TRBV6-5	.	TGTGCCAGCAGTTACGGTCCCTCGTTCGTATACGAGCAGTACTTC	CASSYGPSFVYEQYF
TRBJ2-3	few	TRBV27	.	TGTGCCAGCGGAGCCCAGGGGGGAAGCACAGATACGCAGTATTTT	CASGAQGGSTDTQYF
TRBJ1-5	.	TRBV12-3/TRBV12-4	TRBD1	TGTGCCAGCAGGGCTGACAGGGAGAATCAGCCCCAGCATTTT	CASRADRENQPQHF
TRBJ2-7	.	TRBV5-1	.	TGCGCCAGCAGCGACTTGAGACAGGCCTCCTACGAGCAGTACTTC	CASSDLRQASYEQYF
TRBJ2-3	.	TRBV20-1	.	TGCAGTGCTATTGGTGGGAGCACAGATACGCAGTATTTT	CSAIGGSTDTQYF
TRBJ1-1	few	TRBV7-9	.	TGTGCCAGCAGCTTAGCCGAAGGGGGGAACACTGAAGCTTTCTTT	CASSLAEGGNTEAFF
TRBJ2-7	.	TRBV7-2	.	TGTGCCAGCAGCCTCACGAACCCGGGACCAGGATACGAGCAGTACTTC	CASSLTNPGPGYEQYF
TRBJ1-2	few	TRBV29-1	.	TGCAGCGTTGATGGCACTAACTATGGCTACACCTTC	CSVDGTNYGYTF
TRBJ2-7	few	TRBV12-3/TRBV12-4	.	TGTGCCAGCAGTCTGGGGGGGCTAGACGCCCTTGAGGAGCAGTACTTC	CASSLGGLDALEEQYF
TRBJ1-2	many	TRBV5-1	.	TGCGCCAGCAGCGGGGGGCCAAGGAGCTACACCTTC	CASSGGPRSYTF
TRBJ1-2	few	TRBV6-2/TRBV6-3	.	TGTGCCAGCAGTCCCTATGGACAGCTTAACTATGGCTACACCTTC	CASSPYGQLNYGYTF
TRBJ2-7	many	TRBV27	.	TGTGCCAGTTTTGGTATGGGCGAGCAGTACTTC	CASFGMGEQYF
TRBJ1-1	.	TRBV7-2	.	TGTGCCAGCAGCCTAGAGGCGGTGCGGATGAACACTGAAGCTTTCTTT	CASSLEAVRMNTEAFF
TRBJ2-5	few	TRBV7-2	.	TGTGCCAGCAGCCCCCCCACCGAAGAGACCCAGTACTTC	CASSPPTEETQYF
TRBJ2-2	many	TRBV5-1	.	TGCGCCAGCAGCTTTGGGGCACCTTCAACCGGGGAGCTGTTTTTT	CASSFGAPSTGELFF
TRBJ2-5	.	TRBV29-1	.	TGCAGCGTTGTCAGGGGCCAAGAGACCCAGTACTTC	CSVVRGQETQYF
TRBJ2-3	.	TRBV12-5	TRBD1	TGTGCTAGTGGTTTGCCCCGACAGGGTGCAGATACGCAGTATTTT	CASGLPRQGADTQYF
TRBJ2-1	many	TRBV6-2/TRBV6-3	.	TGTGCCAGCAGTCCCATTGAGAGCTCCTACAATGAGCAGTTCTTC	CASSPIESSYNEQFF
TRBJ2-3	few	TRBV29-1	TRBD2	TGCAGCGCTCAGATCCCGGGACTAGCGGGACCAGATACGCAGTATTTT	CSAQIPGLAGPDTQYF
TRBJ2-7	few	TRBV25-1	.	TGTGCCAGCAGTGAGACGGGCAGGATATTCTACGAGCAGTACTTC	CASSETGRIFYEQYF
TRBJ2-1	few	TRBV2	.	TGTGCCAGCAGTGAGGGCCCCCCCCTTCTAAACAATGAGCAGTTCTTC	CASSEGPPLLNNEQFF
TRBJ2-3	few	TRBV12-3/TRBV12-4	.	TGTGCCAGCAGTTTACATGAGGTCACCGCGGCAGATACGCAGTATTTT	CASSLHEVTAADTQYF
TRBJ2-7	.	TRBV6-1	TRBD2	TGTGCCAGCAGCCTGACTAGCGGGGGGGCCCACGAGCAGTACTTC	CASSLTSGGAHEQYF